A selection of T cell receptor beta chains follows, all from one sample in a study of shared clonotypes between healthy human individuals. Sequenced by immunoSEQ multiplex PCR; TCRdb stores in-frame clones only, minus some. Among under 1,100,000 clones listed, 75% were seen once. The sample taken for sequencing was memory CD4+ T cells sorted from blood. The receptors here all came from a man aged 18 to 35 in good health. The CDR3 runs from the conserved cysteine through the conserved F or W. The D gene is left open where the match is weak. Size values are once, few and many counts, or a class for expanded clones, and some rows have none.

d_call: NA
clone_size: once
v_call: TRBV9
j_call: TRBJ2-1
cdr3_nt: TGTGCCAGCAGCCCAAAGGGGGTGAGCTCCTACAATGAGCAGTTCTTC
cdr3_aa: CASSPKGVSSYNEQFF

d_call: NA
clone_size: NA
v_call: TRBV6-1
j_call: TRBJ1-2
cdr3_nt: TGTGCCAGCAGTGAACAGGGTGTGGATGGCTACACCTTC
cdr3_aa: CASSEQGVDGYTF

d_call: NA
clone_size: NA
v_call: TRBV11-2
j_call: TRBJ2-6
cdr3_nt: TGTGCCAGCAGCCTCACAGGGTCCATCCTGACTTTC
cdr3_aa: CASSLTGSILTF

d_call: TRBD2
clone_size: NA
v_call: TRBV11-2
j_call: TRBJ2-1
cdr3_nt: TGTGCCAGCAGCTTAGAGGGACTAGCGGGAGGAAATGAGCAGTTCTTC
cdr3_aa: CASSLEGLAGGNEQFF

d_call: NA
clone_size: NA
v_call: TRBV5-1
j_call: TRBJ1-2
cdr3_nt: TGCGCCAGCAGCTTGGCCACCCCTGGCTATGGCTACACCTTC
cdr3_aa: CASSLATPGYGYTF

d_call: NA
clone_size: NA
v_call: TRBV29-1
j_call: TRBJ1-3
cdr3_nt: TGCAGCGTTGTGGTGGGCAACACCATATATTTT
cdr3_aa: CSVVVGNTIYF

d_call: TRBD2
clone_size: NA
v_call: TRBV6-6
j_call: TRBJ2-1
cdr3_nt: TGTGCCAGCAGTCGACCGGGACTAGCGGGGTTCTTC
cdr3_aa: CASSRPGLAGFF

d_call: NA
clone_size: NA
v_call: TRBV11-2
j_call: TRBJ1-2
cdr3_nt: TGTGCCAGCAATAAGAACTCTAACTATGGCTACACCTTC
cdr3_aa: CASNKNSNYGYTF

d_call: NA
clone_size: NA
v_call: TRBV27
j_call: TRBJ2-7
cdr3_nt: TGTGCCAGCAGCCCCGGCGTTGGGCCGGAGCAGTACTTC
cdr3_aa: CASSPGVGPEQYF

d_call: TRBD2
clone_size: NA
v_call: TRBV19
j_call: TRBJ2-3
cdr3_nt: TGTGCCAGTAGTATACCAGCGGGAGCAGATACGCAGTATTTT
cdr3_aa: CASSIPAGADTQYF

d_call: NA
clone_size: NA
v_call: TRBV2
j_call: TRBJ2-2
cdr3_nt: TGTGCCAGCAGTGTGACTAGTGGGGCGGGTGGGGAGCTGTTTTTT
cdr3_aa: CASSVTSGAGGELFF

d_call: NA
clone_size: few
v_call: TRBV28
j_call: TRBJ1-5
cdr3_nt: TGTGCCAGCAGGTCTCTGGGGGGGGCTAGTCAGCCCCAGCATTTT
cdr3_aa: CASRSLGGASQPQHF

d_call: NA
clone_size: NA
v_call: TRBV29-1
j_call: TRBJ1-1
cdr3_nt: TGCAGCGGGGGGACAACCGGGGCTGAAGCTTTCTTT
cdr3_aa: CSGGTTGAEAFF

d_call: TRBD2
clone_size: NA
v_call: TRBV6-5
j_call: TRBJ2-2
cdr3_nt: TGTGCCACGGCGGGGGGCCGGAACACCGGGGAGCTGTTTTTT
cdr3_aa: CATAGGRNTGELFF

d_call: TRBD1
clone_size: NA
v_call: TRBV18
j_call: TRBJ1-1
cdr3_nt: TGTGCCAGCTCACGTAATTCCGGACAGGCCAGAATGGAATCTGTCACTGAAGCTTTCTTT
cdr3_aa: CASSRNSGQARMESVTEAFF

d_call: NA
clone_size: NA
v_call: TRBV27
j_call: TRBJ1-6
cdr3_nt: TGTGCCAGCAGTTTAAGGTCCCCAAGAGGTAATTCACCCCTCCACTTT
cdr3_aa: CASSLRSPRGNSPLHF

d_call: NA
clone_size: NA
v_call: TRBV9
j_call: TRBJ2-1
cdr3_nt: TGTGCCAGCAGCGTAGCCAACGCAGCCTACAATGAGCAGTTCTTC
cdr3_aa: CASSVANAAYNEQFF

d_call: NA
clone_size: NA
v_call: TRBV5-6
j_call: TRBJ2-1
cdr3_nt: TGTGCCAGCAGCTTTAACGGCCAAACGGTCAGAACTTACAATGAGCAGTTCTTC
cdr3_aa: CASSFNGQTVRTYNEQFF

d_call: TRBD2
clone_size: NA
v_call: TRBV2
j_call: TRBJ2-7
cdr3_nt: TGTGCCAGCAGTGATAGACTAGCGGAGCGCTACGAGCAGTACTTC
cdr3_aa: CASSDRLAERYEQYF

d_call: NA
clone_size: NA
v_call: TRBV6-1
j_call: TRBJ1-1
cdr3_nt: TGTGCCAGCAGGGGGAACGGGAGGACCCCTGAAGCTTTCTTT
cdr3_aa: CASRGNGRTPEAFF

d_call: NA
clone_size: few
v_call: TRBV6-5
j_call: TRBJ1-1
cdr3_nt: TGTGCCAGCACCCGAGGTGGGGAGAACACTGAAGCTTTCTTT
cdr3_aa: CASTRGGENTEAFF

d_call: TRBD1
clone_size: NA
v_call: TRBV19
j_call: TRBJ1-2
cdr3_nt: TGTGCCAGTAGTATCGTCAGGGGGGATGGCTACACCTTC
cdr3_aa: CASSIVRGDGYTF

d_call: NA
clone_size: NA
v_call: TRBV27
j_call: TRBJ1-1
cdr3_nt: TGTGCCAGCAGACTCCGTCCGGAGAACACTGAAGCTTTCTTT
cdr3_aa: CASRLRPENTEAFF

d_call: TRBD1
clone_size: NA
v_call: TRBV14
j_call: TRBJ2-1
cdr3_nt: TGTGCCAGCAGCCAGACCGGGACAGGGGGCGGAAAAAATGAGCAGTTCTTC
cdr3_aa: CASSQTGTGGGKNEQFF

d_call: TRBD2
clone_size: NA
v_call: TRBV4-1
j_call: TRBJ2-1
cdr3_nt: TGCGCCAGCAGCCGCCGACTAGCGGGGGATAATGAGCAGTTCTTC
cdr3_aa: CASSRRLAGDNEQFF

d_call: NA
clone_size: NA
v_call: TRBV6-1
j_call: TRBJ2-5
cdr3_nt: TGTGCCAGCAGTGTGCTACCCCCGGAGCTCTCCCAAGAGACCCAGTACTTC
cdr3_aa: CASSVLPPELSQETQYF

d_call: TRBD1
clone_size: NA
v_call: TRBV18
j_call: TRBJ2-2
cdr3_nt: TGTGCCAGCTCACCCTATTTGACAGGGAACGGCGCCGGGGAGCTGTTTTTT
cdr3_aa: CASSPYLTGNGAGELFF

d_call: NA
clone_size: NA
v_call: TRBV6-5
j_call: TRBJ1-5
cdr3_nt: TGTGCCAGCAGGAGGACGGCTAGCAATCAGCCCCAGCATTTT
cdr3_aa: CASRRTASNQPQHF

d_call: NA
clone_size: few
v_call: TRBV28
j_call: TRBJ2-6
cdr3_nt: TGTGCCAGCAGTTCTGCAGGGTTAAATTACGGTGGGGCCAACGTCCTGACTTTC
cdr3_aa: CASSSAGLNYGGANVLTF

d_call: TRBD2
clone_size: NA
v_call: TRBV7-9
j_call: TRBJ2-7
cdr3_nt: TGTGCCAGCAGCCGGAGTTGGCGGGAGAACTACGAGCAGTACTTC
cdr3_aa: CASSRSWRENYEQYF

d_call: NA
clone_size: NA
v_call: TRBV6-1
j_call: TRBJ1-2
cdr3_nt: TGTGCCAGCAGTGAAGGAGGCTTCATCAACTATGGCTACACCTTC
cdr3_aa: CASSEGGFINYGYTF

d_call: TRBD1
clone_size: NA
v_call: TRBV29-1
j_call: TRBJ2-7
cdr3_nt: TGCAGCGTAGAGGTACAGGGGATCTACGAGCAGTACTTC
cdr3_aa: CSVEVQGIYEQYF

d_call: NA
clone_size: NA
v_call: TRBV10-3
j_call: TRBJ2-1
cdr3_nt: TGTGCCATCAGTGATGGGGGTTTAAAGTTCTTC
cdr3_aa: CAISDGGLKFF